This T cell receptor beta chain came from a study of tumor-infiltrating lymphocytes in primary liver carcinoma. A word on this clonotype: The germline gene is not matched at one end of the junction; a read error may be the cause.

CDR3 length: 17 residues. Looked up from germline, CDR1 is SGHDT and CDR2 is YYEEEE. Joint extraction of RNA and DNA used roughly 18-34 mg of bulk tissue that was unsorted. With a constant-region primer, TCR beta cDNA was made from approximately 500 ng of total RNA. It was through three nested multiplex PCR rounds of slightly modified ARM-PCR that TCR beta libraries arose. With TRBV1-TRBV30 forward primers and a C-beta reverse primer, the first two PCR rounds were run for roughly 10 cycles each. In TCRdb, the multiplex PCR reads were re-called with MiXCR into one record per CDR3 protein. The repertoire has roughly 53,000 distinct CDR3 sequences, about 80% of them found once; the top ten carry around 25%.

Sequencing was done on a sample of liver tumor tissue from sampling region 2. Subset given: tumor region T2, inferior pole. The origin of this receptor is a man in his forties with primary liver carcinoma and hepatitis B virus infection. The V and J genes are TRBV5-6 and TRBJ1-1, with D perhaps TRBD1 (6 bases). The CDR3 spells CVSCLDSTRRGATEAFF. The CDR3 DNA sequence: TGTGTCAGCTGCTTGGATAGTACGAGAAGGGGGGCCACTGAAGCTTTCTTT.